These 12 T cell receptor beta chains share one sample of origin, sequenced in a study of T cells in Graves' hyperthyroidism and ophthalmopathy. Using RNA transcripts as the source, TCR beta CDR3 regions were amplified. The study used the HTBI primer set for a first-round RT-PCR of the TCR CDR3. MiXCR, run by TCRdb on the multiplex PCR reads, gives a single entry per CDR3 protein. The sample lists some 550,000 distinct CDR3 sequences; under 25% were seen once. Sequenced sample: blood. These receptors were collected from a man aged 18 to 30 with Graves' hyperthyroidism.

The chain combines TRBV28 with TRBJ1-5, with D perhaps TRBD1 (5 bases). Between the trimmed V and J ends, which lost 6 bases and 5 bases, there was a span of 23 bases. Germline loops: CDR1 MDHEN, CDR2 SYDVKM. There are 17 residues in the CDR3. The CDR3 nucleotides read TGTGCCAGCAGCCTGAAGACCTGGACACAAGGAGATCAGCCCCAGCATTTT. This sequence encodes CASSLKTWTQGDQPQHF.

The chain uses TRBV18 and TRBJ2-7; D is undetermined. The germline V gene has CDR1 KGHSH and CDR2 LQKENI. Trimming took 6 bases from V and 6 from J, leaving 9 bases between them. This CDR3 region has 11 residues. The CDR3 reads CASSHKSEQYF. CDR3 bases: TGTGCCAGCTCCCACAAGTCCGAGCAGTACTTC.

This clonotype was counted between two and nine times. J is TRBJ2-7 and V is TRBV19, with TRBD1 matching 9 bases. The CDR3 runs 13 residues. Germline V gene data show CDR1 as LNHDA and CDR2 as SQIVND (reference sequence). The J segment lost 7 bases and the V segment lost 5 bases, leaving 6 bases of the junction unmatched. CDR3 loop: CASSPTGGGEQYF. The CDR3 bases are TGTGCCAGTAGTCCAACAGGGGGCGGAGAGCAGTACTTC.

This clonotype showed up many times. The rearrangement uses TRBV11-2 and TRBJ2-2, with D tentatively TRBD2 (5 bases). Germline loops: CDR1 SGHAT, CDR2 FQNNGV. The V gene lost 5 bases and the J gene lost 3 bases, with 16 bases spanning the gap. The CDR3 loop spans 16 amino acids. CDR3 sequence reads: CASSRRRLADTGELFF. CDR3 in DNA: TGTGCCAGCAGCCGAAGGCGCCTAGCCGACACCGGGGAGCTGTTTTTT.

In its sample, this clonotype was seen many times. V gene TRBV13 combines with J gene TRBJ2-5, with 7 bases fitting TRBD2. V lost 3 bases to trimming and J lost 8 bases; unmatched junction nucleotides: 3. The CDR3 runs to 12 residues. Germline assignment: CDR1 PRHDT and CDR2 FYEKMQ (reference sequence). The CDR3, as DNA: TGTGCCAGCAGCTTCGGCGGGGGTACCCAGTACTTC. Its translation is CASSFGGGTQYF.

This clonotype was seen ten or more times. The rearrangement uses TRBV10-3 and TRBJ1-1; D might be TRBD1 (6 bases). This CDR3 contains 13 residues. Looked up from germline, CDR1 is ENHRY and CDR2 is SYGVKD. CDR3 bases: TGTGCGATTAACAGGGAAGGAGACACTGAAGCTTTCTTT. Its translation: CAINREGDTEAFF.

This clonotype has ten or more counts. The chain's CDR3 is CASSYGRDRGPYEQYF. The CDR3 region has the DNA TGTGCCAGCAGTTACGGGAGAGACAGGGGACCCTACGAGCAGTACTTC. This chain joins TRBV6-5 and TRBJ2-7; 8 bases fit TRBD1. V lost 2 bases to trimming and J lost 2 bases; unmatched junction nucleotides: 8. Per the germline V gene, CDR1 is MNHEY and CDR2 is SVGAGI. This CDR3 contains 16 residues.

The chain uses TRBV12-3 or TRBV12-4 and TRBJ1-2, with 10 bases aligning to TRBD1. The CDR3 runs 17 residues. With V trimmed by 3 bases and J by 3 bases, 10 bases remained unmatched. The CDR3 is CASSFRDRGAVDYGYTF. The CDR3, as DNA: TGTGCCAGCAGTTTCCGGGACAGGGGCGCAGTCGACTATGGCTACACCTTC.

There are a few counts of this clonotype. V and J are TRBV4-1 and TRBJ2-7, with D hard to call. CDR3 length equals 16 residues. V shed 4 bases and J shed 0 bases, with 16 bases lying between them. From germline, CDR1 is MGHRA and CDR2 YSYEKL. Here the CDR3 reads CASSPAPLVPSYEQYF. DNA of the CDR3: TGCGCCAGCAGCCCCGCTCCTCTGGTCCCCTCCTACGAGCAGTACTTC.

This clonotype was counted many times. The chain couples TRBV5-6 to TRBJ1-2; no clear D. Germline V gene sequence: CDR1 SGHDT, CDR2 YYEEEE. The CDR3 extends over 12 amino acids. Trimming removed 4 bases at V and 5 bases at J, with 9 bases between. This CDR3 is CASSVSEYGYTF. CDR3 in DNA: TGTGCCAGCAGCGTCAGCGAATATGGCTACACCTTC.

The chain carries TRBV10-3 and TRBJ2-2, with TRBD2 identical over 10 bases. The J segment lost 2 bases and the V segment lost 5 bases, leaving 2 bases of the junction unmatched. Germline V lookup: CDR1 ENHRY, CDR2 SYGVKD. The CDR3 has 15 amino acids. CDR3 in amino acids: CAISRTSGNTGELFF. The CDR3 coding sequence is TGTGCCATCAGTAGGACTAGCGGCAACACCGGGGAGCTGTTTTTT.

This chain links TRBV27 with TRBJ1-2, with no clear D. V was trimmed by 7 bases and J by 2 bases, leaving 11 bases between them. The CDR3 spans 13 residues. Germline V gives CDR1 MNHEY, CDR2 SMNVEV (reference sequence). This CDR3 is CASTTETNYGYTF. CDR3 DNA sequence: TGTGCCAGCACCACGGAGACAAACTATGGCTACACCTTC.